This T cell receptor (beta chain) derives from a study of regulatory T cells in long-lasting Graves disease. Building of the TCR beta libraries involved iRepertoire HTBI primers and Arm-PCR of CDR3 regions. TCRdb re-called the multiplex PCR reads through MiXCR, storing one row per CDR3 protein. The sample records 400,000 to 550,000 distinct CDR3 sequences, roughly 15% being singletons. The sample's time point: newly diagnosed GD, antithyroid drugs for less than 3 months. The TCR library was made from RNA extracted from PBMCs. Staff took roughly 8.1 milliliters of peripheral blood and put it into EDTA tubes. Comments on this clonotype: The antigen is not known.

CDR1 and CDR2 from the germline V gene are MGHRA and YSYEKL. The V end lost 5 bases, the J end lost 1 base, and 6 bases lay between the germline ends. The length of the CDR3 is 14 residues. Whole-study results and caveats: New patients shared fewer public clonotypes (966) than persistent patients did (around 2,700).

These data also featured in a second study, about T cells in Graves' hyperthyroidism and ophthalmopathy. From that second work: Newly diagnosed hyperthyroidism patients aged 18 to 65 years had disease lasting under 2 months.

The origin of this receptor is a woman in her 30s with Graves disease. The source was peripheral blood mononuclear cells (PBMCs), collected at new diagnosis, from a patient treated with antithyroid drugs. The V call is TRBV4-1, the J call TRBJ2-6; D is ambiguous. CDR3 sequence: CASSYESGANVLTF. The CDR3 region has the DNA TGCGCCAGCAGCTACGAGTCTGGGGCCAACGTCCTGACTTTC.